This TCR beta chain emerged from a study of blood T cell repertoires in COVID-19. The wider study: T cells, B-cell-depleted T cells, or PBMCs supplied cDNA or gDNA.

This table comes from immunoSEQ multiplex PCR, and its TCRdb copy is limited to in-frame clones, with some not included. This sample has about 200,000 clones, with approximately 90% found just once. Germline-derived CDR1 and CDR2 are SGHAT and FQDESV (reference sequence). Germline trimming cut 5 bases from V and 6 bases from J; bases unmatched to any gene: 5. The CDR3 is 14 amino acids. This clone was detected only a few times. The sequence derives from a man between 35 and 55 years old with active or convalescent COVID-19. The genes are TRBV11-1 and TRBJ2-7, with TRBD2 identical over 12 bases. Sequencing used peripheral blood. The CDR3 nucleotides are TGTGCCAGCAGCCCTAGCGGGGGGGCCTTCGAGCAGTACTTC. Its protein product is CASSPSGGAFEQYF.